This T cell receptor (beta chain) was observed in a study of T-cell reconstitution after alpha-beta-depleted transplantation in children. A library of TCRbeta sequences, prepared with unique molecular identifiers, was generated. Using its own MiXCR run on the PCR reads, TCRdb lists one record per CDR3 protein. The sample yields approximately 420,000 distinct CDR3 sequences, approximately 10% seen once. V lost 3 bases to trimming and J lost 9 bases; unmatched junction nucleotides: 11. This CDR3 region has 16 residues. This clonotype was counted ten times or more. This clonotype was sampled from a human donor who donated a stem cell graft to a child with acute myeloid leukemia. The chain has TRBV12-3 or TRBV12-4 and TRBJ1-6, with 7 bases that match TRBD1. The sequencing here drew on PBMCs from the stem cell graft donor, taken from the stem cell graft. CDR3 sequence reads: CASSFGTADRGSPLHF. The DNA of the CDR3 is TGTGCCAGCAGTTTCGGGACAGCGGATCGGGGTTCACCCCTCCACTTT.